This T cell receptor (beta chain) was documented in a study of shared clonotypes between healthy human individuals. The CDR3 runs 14 residues. Germline CDR1 is MDHEN and CDR2 is SYDVKM. Trimming removed 4 bases from V and 0 bases from J, with 7 bases in between. None of the donors, who were healthy HIV-negative adults, had recently had acute infections or vaccinations. In regard to this clone: Its antigen is not identified.

Assay: immunoSEQ multiplex PCR; the TCRdb copy retains only in-frame clones and omits some. The repertoire holds fewer than 1.6 million clones, around 98.5% seen once, with 0.36% in the top ten. Findings of the study overall: Estimated clonotype richness was generally higher in naive than memory subsets.

This receptor was obtained from a man younger than 45 in good health. What was sequenced was naive CD4+ T cells sorted from blood. The subset here: CD45RA+ positively selected. V and J are TRBV28 and TRBJ2-4; D not resolved. The CDR3 reads CASSSRIAKNIQYF. As DNA, the CDR3 is TGTGCCAGCAGTTCCAGAATAGCCAAAAACATTCAGTACTTC.